The 20 T cell receptor beta chains below all came from one sample that was sequenced in a study of somatic mutations in cytotoxic T cells in rheumatoid arthritis. Clones were read by immunoSEQ multiplex PCR, and TCRdb kept only the in-frame ones, dropping some. The table lists 17,000 or so clones, around 84% of them singletons. Sequencing input: CD8+ T cells sorted from blood. The receptors stem from a middle-aged woman with rheumatoid arthritis.

The chain recombines TRBV30 with TRBJ2-1; TRBD1 is a possible D gene (6 bases). Germline V CDR1 and CDR2: GTSNPN, SVGIG (reference sequence). Trimming cost V 2 bases and J 6 bases, with 11 bases left between them. The CDR3 runs 13 residues. CDR3 sequence (DNA): TGTGCCTGGAGTACAGGGTTGGGCAATGAGCAGTTCTTC. This gives the protein CAWSTGLGNEQFF.

V usage is TRBV27 and J usage is TRBJ2-3, with 11 bases that match TRBD2. Germline V CDR1 and CDR2: MNHEY, SMNVEV (reference sequence). The CDR3 consists of 16 residues. Unmatched junction bases numbered 9, after V lost 4 bases and J lost 6 bases. CDR3 coding DNA: TGTGCCAGCAGTTATACCACGGGACTAGCGGCTGATACGCAGTATTTT. It translates to CASSYTTGLAADTQYF.

This clone was found a few times. J is TRBJ1-1 and V is TRBV4-1, with no clear D. CDR3 length: 17 amino acids. Germline loops: CDR1 MGHRA, CDR2 YSYEKL. Trimming stripped 4 bases from V and 2 bases from J, with 20 bases between. In DNA form, the CDR3 reads TGCGCCAGCAGCCCCTCCCCGAATGGAGATTTTAACACTGAAGCTTTCTTT. This encodes CASSPSPNGDFNTEAFF.

V is TRBV27 and J is TRBJ2-1; D gene uncertain. The CDR3 length is 13 residues. Per germline, CDR1 MNHEY and CDR2 SMNVEV (reference sequence). The V end was cut by 2 bases, the J end by 9 bases, with 11 bases between. CDR3 sequence (DNA): TGTGCCAGCAGTTTAGAGAGACTCAGTGAGCAGTTCTTC. Protein sequence: CASSLERLSEQFF.

This clone was counted a few times. The chain links TRBV6-5 to TRBJ1-2; the match to TRBD1 covers 8 bases. Germline trimming cut 5 bases from V and 7 bases from J; bases unmatched to any gene: 12. Germline CDR1 is MNHEY and CDR2 is SVGAGI. The CDR3 runs to 15 residues. The CDR3 loop reads CASSLGPQGAFGYTF. The CDR3 DNA is TGTGCCAGCAGTCTGGGCCCCCAGGGGGCGTTTGGCTACACCTTC.

The genes are TRBV6-5 and TRBJ1-1; tentative D call: TRBD1 (5 bases). Per germline, CDR1 MNHEY and CDR2 SVGAGI. The CDR3 is 14 residues long. V was pared by 5 bases and J by 1 base, with 11 bases between. CDR3 nucleotides: TGTGCCAGCAGTGAAATCACAGGGAACACTGAAGCTTTCTTT. This sequence encodes CASSEITGNTEAFF.

The gene calls are TRBV18 and TRBJ1-2; 7 bases match TRBD1. Germline-derived CDR1 and CDR2 are KGHSH and LQKENI. Losses at the gene ends were 2 bases for V and 3 bases for J; bases not matched to a gene: 9. The CDR3 covers 16 residues. The CDR3 sequence is CASSPWETGPDYGYTF. As DNA, the CDR3 is TGTGCCAGCTCACCATGGGAGACAGGGCCCGACTATGGCTACACCTTC. Full variable domain (missing parts from reference TRBV18 and TRBJ1-2): NAGVMQNPRHLVRRRGQEARLRCSPMKGHSHVYWYRQLPEEGLKFMVYLQKENIIDESGMPKERFSAEFPKEGPSILRIQQVVRGDSAAYFCASSPWETGPDYGYTFGSGTRLTVV.

This clone has more than one count but fewer than ten. This chain joins TRBV29-1 and TRBJ2-3, with D possibly TRBD2 on 5 matching bases. In germline, CDR1 is SQVTM, CDR2 ANQGSEA. The V gene lost 0 bases and the J gene lost 0 bases, with 7 bases spanning the gap. CDR3 length: 14 residues. In DNA, the CDR3 is TGCAGCGTTGAAGATCCTAGCAGCACAGATACGCAGTATTTT. Its translation is CSVEDPSSTDTQYF.

The V call is TRBV7-9, the J call TRBJ2-3; the match to TRBD2 covers 13 bases. Germline trimming cut 4 bases from V and 4 bases from J; bases unmatched to any gene: 8. The germline gives CDR1 SEHNR, CDR2 FQNEAQ (reference sequence). This CDR3 region has 17 residues. In nucleotides, the CDR3 is TGTGCCAGCAGCTCCACTAGCGGGGGGGCCAGGGCAGATACGCAGTATTTT. Protein product: CASSSTSGGARADTQYF.

The genes are TRBV7-6 and TRBJ2-5; 7 nucleotides match TRBD2. The CDR3 has 13 residues. V gave up 5 bases and J gave up 5 bases; unmatched junction bases: 5. Germline loops: CDR1 SGHVS, CDR2 FNYEAQ. For the CDR3, the DNA is TGTGCCAGCAGCACACTAGCGTCGGAGACCCAGTACTTC. As protein: CASSTLASETQYF.

The chain links TRBV27 to TRBJ2-7; D possibly corresponds to TRBD1 (5 bases). CDR3 size: 12 residues. V shed 4 bases and J shed 2 bases, with 6 bases lying between them. Germline CDR1 is MNHEY and CDR2 is SMNVEV (reference sequence). CDR3 amino acids: CASSSRAYEQYF. Here the CDR3 DNA reads TGTGCCAGCAGTTCCAGGGCCTACGAGCAGTACTTC.

The table lists this clone with a count of one. The V gene is TRBV27, the J gene TRBJ1-1; TRBD1 matches at 10 bases. The CDR3 has 15 residues. Trimming at V came to 2 bases and at J to 4 bases, leaving 4 bases not matched to a gene. Germline CDR1 is MNHEY and CDR2 is SMNVEV (reference sequence). Here the CDR3 reads CASSLGDRGGTEAFF. The CDR3 coding sequence is TGTGCCAGCAGTTTAGGGGACAGGGGAGGCACTGAAGCTTTCTTT.

The chain is built from TRBV5-6 and TRBJ2-3, with D uncertain. Trimming stripped 1 base from V and 0 bases from J, with 12 bases between. Germline loops: CDR1 SGHDT, CDR2 YYEEEE. The CDR3 has 16 residues. In nucleotides, the CDR3 is TGTGCCAGCAGCTTGATGGTCATAGAGAGCACAGATACGCAGTATTTT. Amino acids: CASSLMVIESTDTQYF.

In DNA, the CDR3 is TGTGCCAGCAGTGAAGGGAGGGTCTACCAAGAGACCCAGTACTTC. Translated, it gives CASSEGRVYQETQYF. The J gene is TRBJ2-5, the V gene TRBV6-1; tentatively, D is TRBD2 (6 bases). Germline CDR1 MNHNS, CDR2 SASEGT. Trimming shortened V by 1 base and J by 0 bases, and 9 bases separated the two germline ends. This CDR3 has 15 amino acids.

This chain uses TRBV19 with TRBJ2-1; TRBD1 matches at 8 bases. Germline CDR1 LNHDA, CDR2 SQIVND (reference sequence). CDR3 size: 13 residues. Trimming at V came to 7 bases and at J to 5 bases, leaving 4 bases not matched to a gene. CDR3 DNA: TGTGCCAGTACCCCAGGGGGCGACAATGAGCAGTTCTTC. It is translated as CASTPGGDNEQFF.

This clone was observed a single time. The V gene is TRBV30, the J gene TRBJ2-1; tentative D call: TRBD1 (5 bases). Trimming cost V 5 bases and J 9 bases, with 11 bases left between them. Germline loops: CDR1 GTSNPN, CDR2 SVGIG (reference sequence). The CDR3 covers 11 residues. The CDR3 DNA follows: TGTGCCTGGGGGGCTATTGGTGAGCAGTTCTTC. It is translated as CAWGAIGEQFF. Full variable domain (rest looked up from reference TRBV30 and TRBJ2-1): SQTIHQWPATLVQPVGSPLSLECTVEGTSNPNLYWYRQAAGRGLQLLFYSVGIGQISSEVPQNLSASRPQDRQFILSSKKLLLSDSGFYLCAWGAIGEQFFGPGTRLTVL.

The chain recombines TRBV7-8 with TRBJ1-5; the D gene is possibly TRBD1 (5 bases). CDR3 length equals 15 residues. Germline V gene lookup returns CDR1 SGHVS and CDR2 FQNEAQ. Trimming shortened V by 5 bases and J by 0 bases, and 11 bases separated the two germline ends. The CDR3 protein is CASSIDSYSNQPQHF. The CDR3 DNA reads TGTGCCAGCAGCATCGACAGTTATAGCAATCAGCCCCAGCATTTT.

The rearrangement joins TRBV6-6 to TRBJ1-2; D might be TRBD1 (6 bases). V dropped 5 bases and J dropped 2 bases, with 12 bases sitting between them. Germline V gene sequence: CDR1 MNHNY, CDR2 SVGAGI (reference sequence). This CDR3 has 14 residues. The CDR3 nucleotides are TGTGCCAGCAGTACGGGGACACTCAACTATGGCTACACCTTC. This gives the protein CASSTGTLNYGYTF.

The genes are TRBV29-1 and TRBJ2-7; D possibly corresponds to TRBD1 (5 bases). The CDR3 is 13 amino acids. Germline V gene sequence: CDR1 SQVTM, CDR2 ANQGSEA. The V end lost 7 bases, the J end lost 5 bases, and 18 bases lay between the germline ends. The CDR3 loop reads CSAQPGYYNEQYF. As DNA, the CDR3 is TGCAGCGCTCAGCCAGGGTATTACAACGAGCAGTACTTC.

Only a few counts were recorded for this clone. The CDR3: CAWSYQTGSDTQYF. The CDR3 DNA reads as TGTGCCTGGAGTTACCAGACAGGTTCCGATACGCAGTATTTT. The chain has TRBV30 and TRBJ2-3, with a possible D match to TRBD1 (6 bases). The CDR3 is 14 amino acids. The germline V gene encodes CDR1 GTSNPN and CDR2 SVGIG (reference sequence). V lost 2 bases, J lost 6 bases, and 15 bases lay in between. The variable domain in full, completed from reference TRBV30 and TRBJ2-3, reads SQTIHQWPATLVQPVGSPLSLECTVEGTSNPNLYWYRQAAGRGLQLLFYSVGIGQISSEVPQNLSASRPQDRQFILSSKKLLLSDSGFYLCAWSYQTGSDTQYFGPGTRLTVL.